The 20 T cell receptor beta chains given below trace back to one sample, sequenced in a study of T cells after yellow fever vaccination. TCRdb called the 5' RACE reads again in MiXCR, with one record for every CDR3 protein. The sample carries 150,000 to 200,000 distinct CDR3 sequences, about a tenth recorded once. The specimen comprised CD8+ T cells sorted from PBMCs, sampled 45 days after the yellow fever booster vaccination. The receptors were sampled from a man younger than 30 who received the YFV17D yellow fever vaccine.

This clonotype occurred a few times. The chain joins TRBV7-8 to TRBJ2-2; no definite D call. V lost 2 bases and J 7 bases, leaving 2 bases between the germline ends. CDR3 length equals 11 residues. Germline V CDR1 and CDR2: SGHVS, FQNEAQ. For the CDR3, the DNA is TGTGCCAGCAGCTTATTCGGGGAGCTGTTTTTT. Translating it yields CASSLFGELFF.

This clonotype came up a few times. J is TRBJ2-6 and V is TRBV28, with a weak D call TRBD1 (6 bases). Looked up from germline, CDR1 is MDHEN and CDR2 is SYDVKM. V lost 7 bases and J 0 bases, leaving 10 bases between the germline ends. This CDR3 has 15 amino acids. DNA for the CDR3: TGTGCCAGCACCGGGACAAACTCTGGGGCCAACGTCCTGACTTTC. It yields the protein CASTGTNSGANVLTF.

This clonotype showed up many times. CDR3 sequence (DNA): TGTGCCAGCAGTTTAAATTGGGACAGAAACAATGAGCAGTTCTTC. This translates into CASSLNWDRNNEQFF. The chain carries TRBV27 and TRBJ2-1; TRBD1 matches at 7 bases. V dropped 2 bases and J dropped 5; count of bases not matched to a gene: 6. This CDR3 has 15 amino acids. The V gene's germline CDR1 is MNHEY and CDR2 SMNVEV (reference sequence).

This clonotype was observed a few times. J is TRBJ1-2 and V is TRBV11-2; D is ambiguous. The CDR3 covers 14 residues. Germline-derived CDR1 and CDR2 are SGHAT and FQNNGV. The V end was cut by 1 base, the J end by 4 bases, with 10 bases between. Written as DNA, the CDR3 is TGTGCCAGCAGCTTAGGCGTGCCCTTCTATGGCTACACCTTC. Translated, it gives CASSLGVPFYGYTF.

This clonotype was counted a few times. Germline is not matched at one junction end, which may reflect a read error. The CDR3 spells CASSLVPGSVSETQYF. Written as DNA, the CDR3 is TGTGCTAGCAGCTTAGTCCCCGGGTCCGTGTCGGAGACCCAGTACTTC. The rearrangement uses TRBV7-7 and TRBJ2-5; no definite D call. Germline lookup yields CDR1 SSHAT and CDR2 FNYEAQ (reference sequence). There are 16 residues in the CDR3.

The chain employs TRBV4-1 and TRBJ1-6; TRBD1 matches at 7 bases. This CDR3 region has 15 residues. The junction had 8 bases not matched to a gene; V was cut back by 2 bases and J by 10 bases. The V gene's germline CDR1 is MGHRA and CDR2 YSYEKL. DNA of the CDR3: TGCGCCAGCAGCCAAACCATCCGACAGGGATCACCCCTCCACTTT. As protein: CASSQTIRQGSPLHF.

This chain's CDR3 is CASSGVVSDTQYF. In DNA, the CDR3 is TGTGCCAGCAGTGGCGTTGTCTCAGATACGCAGTATTTT. The chain is built from TRBV6-6 and TRBJ2-3; D is unresolved. From germline, CDR1 is MNHNY and CDR2 SVGAGI (reference sequence). The CDR3 has 13 residues. Trimming removed 5 bases at V and 4 bases at J, with 10 bases between.

The chain employs TRBV30 and TRBJ2-5, with 7 bases lining up with TRBD2. Germline-derived CDR1 and CDR2 are GTSNPN and SVGIG (reference sequence). The V segment lost 5 bases and the J segment 5 bases; nucleotides outside the gene matches: 8. CDR3 length equals 13 residues. CDR3 protein: CAWAGDRRETQYF. The CDR3 coding sequence is TGTGCCTGGGCGGGGGACCGCCGGGAGACCCAGTACTTC.

In its sample, this clonotype was seen a few times. The CDR3 coding sequence is TGCGCCAGCAGCCCTCGGGGGGACCATACGCAGTATTTT. This sequence encodes CASSPRGDHTQYF. The chain has TRBV4-3 and TRBJ2-3; 7 positions match TRBD2. After removal of 4 bases from V and 7 bases from J, the junction contained 5 bases not matched to a gene. Per the germline V gene, CDR1 is LGHNA and CDR2 is YSLEER. The CDR3 runs 13 residues.

This clonotype occurred many times. The chain links TRBV2 to TRBJ2-7; D gene ambiguous. The CDR3 runs 12 residues. Germline loops: CDR1 SNHLY, CDR2 FYNNEI. The V end was cut by 7 bases, the J end by 4 bases, with 11 bases between. CDR3 in DNA: TGTGCCAGCACCTGGGCCCGATACGAGCAGTACTTC. Translated, it gives CASTWARYEQYF.

This clonotype was counted between two and nine times. V is TRBV6-5 and J is TRBJ1-2; 7 positions agree with TRBD1. CDR1 is MNHEY and CDR2 is SVGAGI in the germline V gene. The CDR3 covers 13 residues. With 10 bases clipped from V and 4 bases from J, the junction kept 9 bases outside the gene matches. The CDR3 protein is CATWDSSFYGYTF. In DNA, the CDR3 is TGTGCCACCTGGGACAGCTCTTTCTATGGCTACACCTTC.

The chain recombines TRBV11-2 with TRBJ2-5; no clear D. Looked up from germline, CDR1 is SGHAT and CDR2 is FQNNGV. Trimming took 3 bases from V and 1 from J, leaving 12 bases between them. The CDR3 has 15 residues. DNA for the CDR3: TGTGCCAGCAGCTTTCCCCCATGGGGCCAAGAGACCCAGTACTTC. Encoded protein: CASSFPPWGQETQYF.

This clonotype was observed at least ten times. The chain recombines TRBV29-1 with TRBJ2-2; TRBD2 is a possible D gene (5 bases). The CDR3 sequence is 14 residues long. Per the germline V gene, CDR1 is SQVTM and CDR2 is ANQGSEA. Trimming removed 8 bases from V and 6 bases from J, with 19 bases in between. CDR3 nucleotides: TGCAGCCCTTCGTTGAGGGTTGATGCCGGGGAGCTGTTTTTT. This translates into CSPSLRVDAGELFF.

This clonotype showed up many times. This sequence joins TRBV6-2 or TRBV6-3 and TRBJ1-4; a possible D gene is TRBD1 (5 bases). Trimming stripped 4 bases from V and 5 bases from J, with 11 bases between. CDR1 and CDR2 from the germline V gene are MNHEY and SVGEGT. The CDR3 length is 14 residues. This chain's CDR3 is CASSFGTENEKLFF. The CDR3 DNA follows: TGTGCCAGCAGTTTCGGGACGGAGAATGAAAAACTGTTTTTT.

This clonotype occurred a few times. The chain uses TRBV5-1 and TRBJ2-5; 10 bases map to TRBD2. CDR1 and CDR2 from the germline V gene are SGHRS and YFSETQ. Trimming at V came to 4 bases and at J to 5 bases, leaving 11 bases not matched to a gene. The CDR3 is made up of 16 amino acids. CDR3 residues: CASSPAASGGGETQYF. The CDR3 nucleotides are TGCGCCAGCAGCCCCGCCGCGAGCGGGGGGGGGGAGACCCAGTACTTC.

CDR3 region: CASSLQGSGELFF. The CDR3 DNA is TGTGCCAGCAGCTTACAGGGATCCGGGGAGCTGTTTTTT. The chain combines TRBV5-5 with TRBJ2-2, with D possibly being TRBD1 (6 bases). The germline gives CDR1 SGHKS, CDR2 YYEKEE (reference sequence). The CDR3 has 13 residues. Trimming shortened V by 2 bases and J by 6 bases, and 8 bases separated the two germline ends.

V and J are TRBV7-6 and TRBJ2-2, with D unclear. V lost 4 bases, J lost 5 bases, and 11 bases lay in between. Per the germline V gene, CDR1 is SGHVS and CDR2 is FNYEAQ. The CDR3 contains 14 residues. As DNA, the CDR3 is TGTGCCAGCAGCTCAGAGGACGTGACCGGGGAGCTGTTTTTT. Amino acids: CASSSEDVTGELFF.

This clonotype has at least ten counts. The chain joins TRBV5-5 to TRBJ2-3, with D perhaps matching TRBD2 (5 bases). CDR3 size: 12 residues. Germline V CDR1 and CDR2: SGHKS, YYEKEE (reference sequence). V lost 4 bases, J lost 5 bases, and 8 bases lay in between. Here the CDR3 reads CASSEEGDTQYF. In nucleotides, the CDR3 is TGTGCCAGCAGCGAAGAGGGAGATACGCAGTATTTT.

This CDR3 is CATSQDRGGYEQYF. CDR3 DNA: TGTGCCACCAGCCAGGACAGAGGGGGCTACGAGCAGTACTTC. The J gene is TRBJ2-7, the V gene TRBV15; D might be TRBD1 (6 bases). V lost 5 bases, J lost 3 bases, and 14 bases lay in between. The CDR3 runs 14 residues. Germline CDR1 LNHNV, CDR2 YYDKDF (reference sequence).

This clonotype came up many times. The V gene is TRBV29-1, the J gene TRBJ2-7, with 7 bases fitting TRBD2. CDR1 is SQVTM, CDR2 ANQGSEA, per germline. The V segment lost 4 bases and the J segment 0 bases; nucleotides outside the gene matches: 6. This CDR3 is 14 amino acids long. In nucleotides, the CDR3 is TGCAGCGTTGTCCACCGGGGGGACTCCTACGAGCAGTACTTC. Translated, it gives CSVVHRGDSYEQYF.